A single sample is the source of the 30 T cell receptor beta chains below, sequenced in a study of T cell responses to AZD1222 COVID-19 vaccine. Only in-frame clones appear in the TCRdb table, and some are missing; sequencing was by immunoSEQ multiplex PCR. In the table there are 130,000 or so clones, 93% of which are singletons. The sample was peripheral blood, taken on day 0 of AZD1222 vaccination. Source of these receptors: an adult in good health.

Worth noting for this clone: Other DNA sequences in this specimen translate into the identical CDR3. The genes are TRBV6-5 and TRBJ2-7; D may be TRBD1 (5 bases). The CDR3 contains 13 residues. V was clipped by 6 bases and J by 0 bases, with 9 bases between them. Germline V gene data show CDR1 as MNHEY and CDR2 as SVGAGI. The CDR3 bases are TGTGCCAGCAGGAGACAGAGCTCCTACGAGCAGTACTTC. It encodes CASRRQSSYEQYF.

The CDR3 region has the DNA TGTGCCAGTACTAGCTCCTACAATGAGCAGTTCTTC. It is translated as CASTSSYNEQFF. V gene TRBV14 combines with J gene TRBJ2-1; possibly TRBD2 for D (5 bases). The CDR3 has 12 amino acids. Germline CDR1 reads SGHDN; CDR2 reads FVKESK. The V end lost 9 bases, the J end lost 0 bases, and 6 bases lay between the germline ends.

The J gene is TRBJ2-4, the V gene TRBV19; 7 positions match TRBD2. Germline lookup yields CDR1 LNHDA and CDR2 SQIVND (reference sequence). J gave up 0 bases and V 6 bases, and 8 bases lay outside the gene matches. There are 16 residues in the CDR3. Here the CDR3 DNA reads TGTGCCAGTAGAGAGCTGGGGGGGTTAGCCAAAAACATTCAGTACTTC. This codes for CASRELGGLAKNIQYF.

The chain links TRBV12-3 or TRBV12-4 to TRBJ1-5, with unresolved D. This CDR3 is built from 13 residues. With 3 bases removed from V and 5 bases from J, the gap between germline ends came to 8 bases. In nucleotides, the CDR3 is TGTGCCAGCAGTTTCCTTAGGGATCAGCCCCAGCATTTT. Translated, it gives CASSFLRDQPQHF.

V is TRBV19 and J is TRBJ1-6; 10 bases map to TRBD1. After removal of 3 bases from V and 6 bases from J, the junction contained 2 bases not matched to a gene. This CDR3 contains 15 residues. CDR1 is LNHDA and CDR2 is SQIVND in the germline V gene (reference sequence). CDR3 nucleotide sequence: TGTGCCAGTAGTATTGGACAGGGGGGTAATTCACCCCTCCACTTT. This sequence encodes CASSIGQGGNSPLHF.

This sequence joins TRBV7-8 and TRBJ2-1; 9 bases fit TRBD2. Germline CDR1 reads SGHVS; CDR2 reads FQNEAQ. The CDR3 is 16 residues long. Trimming removed 5 bases from V and 4 bases from J; junction bases left unmatched: 9. CDR3 loop: CASSTRLAAPYNEQFF. In nucleotides, the CDR3 is TGTGCCAGCAGCACGAGACTAGCGGCACCGTACAATGAGCAGTTCTTC.

The chain links TRBV7-3 to TRBJ2-2, with unresolved D. V gave up 4 bases and J gave up 0 bases, with 6 bases separating them. Germline CDR1 is SGHTA and CDR2 is FQGTGA. The CDR3 consists of 14 residues. As DNA, the CDR3 is TGTGCCAGCAGCTCCCAGCCGAACACCGGGGAGCTGTTTTTT. It encodes CASSSQPNTGELFF.

The chain is built from TRBV5-6 and TRBJ2-7, with 8 bases matching TRBD2. Trimming took 4 bases from V and 5 from J; bases not matched to a gene: 14. The CDR3 covers 16 residues. Germline CDR1 and CDR2: SGHDT and YYEEEE. CDR3 amino acids: CASSPIAMREAHEQYF. DNA for the CDR3: TGTGCCAGCAGCCCTATAGCTATGCGGGAGGCCCACGAGCAGTACTTC.

The CDR3 nucleotides are TGTGCCAGCAGCGTAGATGAGGGCTGGGGCTACACCTTC. It encodes CASSVDEGWGYTF. This sequence joins TRBV9 and TRBJ1-2; no clear D. The CDR3 runs to 13 residues. Deletions cut 0 bases from V and 8 bases from J, with 11 bases between. Germline V gene lookup returns CDR1 SGDLS and CDR2 YYNGEE.

The chain recombines TRBV2 with TRBJ2-1; a weak D match, TRBD2 (5 bases). The CDR3 totals 16 residues. Trimming shortened V by 1 base and J by 7 bases, and 17 bases separated the two germline ends. Germline loops: CDR1 SNHLY, CDR2 FYNNEI. This chain's CDR3 is CASSEEIAGSKNEQFF. CDR3 sequence (DNA): TGTGCCAGCAGTGAAGAAATCGCGGGTTCTAAAAATGAGCAGTTCTTC.

This chain joins TRBV3-1 (or the pseudogene TRBV3-2) and TRBJ1-4; the D gene is possibly TRBD1 (5 bases). Per germline, CDR1 LGHDT and CDR2 YNNKEL (reference sequence). There are 14 residues in the CDR3. Trimming removed 7 bases from V and 5 bases from J, with 14 bases in between. The CDR3 loop is CASTLGGWNEKLFF. DNA of the CDR3: TGTGCCAGCACCCTGGGGGGATGGAATGAAAAACTGTTTTTT.

V usage is TRBV30 and J usage is TRBJ1-5, with 11 positions matching TRBD1. CDR3 length equals 15 residues. Germline-derived CDR1 and CDR2 are GTSNPN and SVGIG (reference sequence). The ends lost 2 bases at V and 6 bases at J; junction bases unmatched: 6. In DNA form, the CDR3 reads TGTGCCTGGAGTCGGGGACAGGGGGGTGGTCAGCCCCAGCATTTT. It specifies CAWSRGQGGGQPQHF.

The chain carries TRBV10-3 and TRBJ2-2; the D is unclear. Germline CDR1 is ENHRY and CDR2 is SYGVKD. With 2 bases removed from V and 1 base from J, the gap between germline ends came to 14 bases. This CDR3 has 17 amino acids. CDR3 region: CAISEVSAAQNTGELFF. As DNA, the CDR3 is TGTGCCATCAGTGAGGTCTCGGCAGCTCAGAACACCGGGGAGCTGTTTTTT.

The chain links TRBV3-1 (or the pseudogene TRBV3-2) to TRBJ1-1; D unresolved. The germline CDR1 and CDR2 sequences are LGHDT and YNNKEL (reference sequence). The CDR3 covers 14 residues. V was shortened by 0 bases and J by 5 bases, with 10 bases between the two germline ends. CDR3 nucleotide sequence: TGTGCCAGCAGCCAAGAAGGCGATCGGACTGAAGCTTTCTTT. Protein sequence: CASSQEGDRTEAFF.

The rearrangement joins TRBV30 to TRBJ2-6; TRBD2 might be the D (5 bases). With 1 base removed from V and 1 base from J, the gap between germline ends came to 8 bases. Germline V gene lookup returns CDR1 GTSNPN and CDR2 SVGIG (reference sequence). CDR3 size: 15 residues. In DNA form, the CDR3 reads TGTGCCTGGAGTGGGGCGGGTTCTGGGGCCAACGTCCTGACTTTC. It translates to CAWSGAGSGANVLTF.

The V call is TRBV19, the J call TRBJ2-2; TRBD2 matches at 13 bases. V shed 4 bases and J 4 bases; nucleotides not matched to a gene: 3. Germline V gene lookup returns CDR1 LNHDA and CDR2 SQIVND (reference sequence). This CDR3 has 16 residues. CDR3 loop: CASSTGLAGVTGELFF. CDR3 nucleotides: TGTGCCAGTAGTACAGGACTAGCGGGAGTCACCGGGGAGCTGTTTTTT.

The table lists this clone with a count of one. This rearrangement joins TRBV2 to TRBJ1-2; no firm D call. CDR1 SNHLY and CDR2 FYNNEI come from the germline V gene. V lost 2 bases and J 8 bases, leaving 12 bases between the germline ends. The CDR3 contains 13 residues. The CDR3 loop is CASSERSSKGYTF. The CDR3 coding sequence is TGTGCCAGCAGTGAAAGGTCGAGTAAAGGCTACACCTTC.

V is TRBV18 and J is TRBJ2-1, with 15 bases matching TRBD2. Germline V gene data show CDR1 as KGHSH and CDR2 as LQKENI. The J segment lost 8 bases and the V segment lost 0 bases, leaving 2 bases of the junction unmatched. The CDR3 consists of 16 residues. This CDR3 is CASSPPGLAGGDEQFF. The CDR3 nucleotides read TGTGCCAGCTCACCACCGGGACTAGCGGGAGGCGATGAGCAGTTCTTC.

This clone was detected once. The chain joins TRBV6-5 to TRBJ2-7; tentative D call: TRBD1 (6 bases). The germline gives CDR1 MNHEY, CDR2 SVGAGI. V was trimmed by 5 bases and J by 4 bases, leaving 15 bases between them. The CDR3 is 14 amino acids. CDR3 amino acids: CASSTGSGPYEQYF. The CDR3 coding sequence is TGTGCCAGCAGTACAGGGAGTGGACCTTACGAGCAGTACTTC.

This clone was seen a single time. The chain couples TRBV5-1 to TRBJ2-7; maybe TRBD2 (6 bases). Germline lookup yields CDR1 SGHRS and CDR2 YFSETQ. Trimming shortened V by 4 bases and J by 5 bases, and 10 bases separated the two germline ends. CDR3 length equals 12 residues. CDR3 amino acids: CASSRGGDEQYF. CDR3 coding DNA: TGCGCCAGCAGCAGGGGAGGCGACGAGCAGTACTTC.

The chain recombines TRBV5-8 with TRBJ1-2; D is unresolved. This CDR3 has 14 amino acids. Germline CDR1 SGHTS, CDR2 YDEGEE. V was trimmed by 4 bases and J by 8 bases, leaving 18 bases between them. The CDR3 DNA follows: TGTGCCAGCAGCACCCACCCGGGTGCTTGGGGCTACACCTTC. Protein sequence: CASSTHPGAWGYTF.

The chain couples TRBV19 to TRBJ2-3, with TRBD2 matching over 14 bases. Germline CDR1 and CDR2: LNHDA and SQIVND (reference sequence). This CDR3 has 17 residues. V lost 8 bases to trimming and J lost 6 bases; unmatched junction nucleotides: 13. The CDR3 protein is CASRATSGRAVVDTQYF. CDR3 coding DNA: TGTGCCAGTCGCGCGACTAGCGGGAGGGCCGTTGTGGATACGCAGTATTTT.

The chain links TRBV6-4 to TRBJ2-1; either TRBD1 or TRBD2 may supply D (6 bases each). Germline-derived CDR1 and CDR2 are MRHNA and SNTAGT. There are 15 residues in the CDR3. The V end lost 3 bases, the J end lost 3 bases, and 12 bases lay between the germline ends. The CDR3 DNA reads TGTGCCAGCAGTGATTCGGGGGACAACTACAATGAGCAGTTCTTC. As protein: CASSDSGDNYNEQFF.

This clone occurred a few times. The chain couples TRBV7-8 to TRBJ2-7, with D perhaps TRBD2 (6 bases). V was cut by 4 bases and J by 2 bases, with 15 bases left in between. The CDR3 runs to 15 residues. Germline CDR1 SGHVS, CDR2 FQNEAQ. CDR3 coding DNA: TGTGCCAGCAGCTGGCCCGGGAGAACCCCCTACGAGCAGTACTTC. The encoded protein is CASSWPGRTPYEQYF.

The J gene is TRBJ2-2, the V gene TRBV27, with 9 nucleotides matching TRBD2. In germline, CDR1 is MNHEY, CDR2 SMNVEV (reference sequence). With 6 bases clipped from V and 4 bases from J, the junction kept 9 bases outside the gene matches. The length of the CDR3 is 16 residues. CDR3 in DNA: TGTGCCAGCAGCAGAATTAGCGGGAGCCTCACCGGGGAGCTGTTTTTT. As protein: CASSRISGSLTGELFF.

The chain combines TRBV11-2 with TRBJ1-4; no clear D gene. CDR1 and CDR2 (germline): SGHAT, FQNNGV. Trimming shortened V by 2 bases and J by 5 bases, and 12 bases separated the two germline ends. The CDR3 contains 15 residues. The CDR3 DNA is TGTGCCAGCAGCTTATTAATTCGGGGAAATGAAAAACTGTTTTTT. This codes for CASSLLIRGNEKLFF.

The chain uses TRBV6-5 and TRBJ1-5; D unresolved. The CDR3 loop spans 13 amino acids. V lost 10 bases, J lost 9 bases, and 19 bases lay in between. Germline assignment: CDR1 MNHEY and CDR2 SVGAGI. The CDR3 reads CATRRELEGPQHF. The CDR3 region has the DNA TGTGCCACCAGAAGGGAACTGGAGGGGCCCCAGCATTTT.

This clone was counted once. V usage is TRBV7-9 and J usage is TRBJ2-7; the D call may be TRBD1 or TRBD2 (5 bases each). The germline V gene has CDR1 SEHNR and CDR2 FQNEAQ (reference sequence). This CDR3 comprises 13 residues. V was shortened by 2 bases and J by 9 bases, with 14 bases between the two germline ends. CDR3 sequence: CASSLLRDGSQYF. The CDR3 region has the DNA TGTGCCAGCAGCTTACTTCGGGACGGCTCGCAGTACTTC. Combining the CDR3 with reference TRBV7-9 and TRBJ2-7 gives the whole variable domain DTGVSQNPRHKITKRGQNVTFRCDPISEHNRLYWYRQTLGQGPEFLTYFQNEAQLEKSRLLSDRFSAERPKGSFSTLEIQRTEQGDSAMYLCASSLLRDGSQYFGPGTRLTVT.

This clone was detected only once. DNA for the CDR3: TGTGCCAGCAGCTTAGAAGGGTCAGGATACACTGAAGCTTTCTTT. As protein: CASSLEGSGYTEAFF. The genes are TRBV7-9 and TRBJ1-1; no definite D call. The CDR3 spans 15 residues. Germline V CDR1 and CDR2: SEHNR, FQNEAQ (reference sequence). Trimming shortened V by 1 base and J by 3 bases, and 12 bases separated the two germline ends. Together with reference TRBV7-9 and TRBJ1-1, the CDR3 gives the full variable domain: DTGVSQNPRHKITKRGQNVTFRCDPISEHNRLYWYRQTLGQGPEFLTYFQNEAQLEKSRLLSDRFSAERPKGSFSTLEIQRTEQGDSAMYLCASSLEGSGYTEAFFGQGTRLTVV.

This chain uses TRBV28 with TRBJ1-3; D is possibly TRBD1 (5 bases). With 6 bases removed from V and 4 bases from J, the gap between germline ends came to 16 bases. The CDR3 spans 15 residues. CDR1 is MDHEN and CDR2 is SYDVKM in the germline V gene. Here the CDR3 reads CASRTSGRAGNTIYF. The CDR3 coding sequence is TGTGCCAGCAGGACATCTGGCAGGGCAGGAAACACCATATATTTT.